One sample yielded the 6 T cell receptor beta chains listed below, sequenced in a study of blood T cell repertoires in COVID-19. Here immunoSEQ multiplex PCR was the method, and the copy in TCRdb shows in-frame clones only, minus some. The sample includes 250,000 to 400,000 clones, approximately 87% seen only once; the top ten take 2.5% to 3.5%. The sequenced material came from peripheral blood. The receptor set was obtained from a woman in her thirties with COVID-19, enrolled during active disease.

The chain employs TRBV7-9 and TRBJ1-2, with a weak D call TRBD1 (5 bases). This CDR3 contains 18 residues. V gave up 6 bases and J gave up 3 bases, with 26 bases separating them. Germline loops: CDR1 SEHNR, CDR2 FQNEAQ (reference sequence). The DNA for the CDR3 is TGTGCCAGCAGACCAATAAAGGGGAGGGATCCCGTTGACTATGGCTACACCTTC. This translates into CASRPIKGRDPVDYGYTF.

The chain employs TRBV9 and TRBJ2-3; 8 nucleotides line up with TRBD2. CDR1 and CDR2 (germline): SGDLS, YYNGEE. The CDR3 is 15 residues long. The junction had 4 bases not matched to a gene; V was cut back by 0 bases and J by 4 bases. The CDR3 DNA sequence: TGTGCCAGCAGCGTAGCGGGAGGGCCGGCAGATACGCAGTATTTT. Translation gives CASSVAGGPADTQYF.

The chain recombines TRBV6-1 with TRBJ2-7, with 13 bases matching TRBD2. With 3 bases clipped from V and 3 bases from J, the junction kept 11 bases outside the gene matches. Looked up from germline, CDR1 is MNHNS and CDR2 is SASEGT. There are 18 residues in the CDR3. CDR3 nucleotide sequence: TGTGCCAGCAGTGACGACCTCCCCGGACTAGCGGGAGTCTACGAGCAGTACTTC. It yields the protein CASSDDLPGLAGVYEQYF.

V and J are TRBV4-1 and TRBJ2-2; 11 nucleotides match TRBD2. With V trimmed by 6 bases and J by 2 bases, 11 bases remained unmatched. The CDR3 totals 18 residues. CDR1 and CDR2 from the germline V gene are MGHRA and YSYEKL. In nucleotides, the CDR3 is TGCGCCAGCAGAAAAGACCCGGGACTAGCGGTTAACACCGGGGAGCTGTTTTTT. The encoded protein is CASRKDPGLAVNTGELFF.

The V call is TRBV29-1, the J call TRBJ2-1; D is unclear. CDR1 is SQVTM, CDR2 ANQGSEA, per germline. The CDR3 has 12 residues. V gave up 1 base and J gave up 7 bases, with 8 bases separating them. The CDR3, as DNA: TGCAGCGTTGAAGTCTTGGCAAATGAGCAGTTCTTC. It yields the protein CSVEVLANEQFF.

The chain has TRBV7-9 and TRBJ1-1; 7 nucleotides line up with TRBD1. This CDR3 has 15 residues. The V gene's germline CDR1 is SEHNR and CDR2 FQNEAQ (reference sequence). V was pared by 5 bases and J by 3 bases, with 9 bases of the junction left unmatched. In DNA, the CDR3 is TGTGCCAGCAGCCGACAGGGCGGAAAGGACACTGAAGCTTTCTTT. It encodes CASSRQGGKDTEAFF.